A single sample is the source of the 14 T cell receptor beta chains below, sequenced in a study of T cell responses to AZD1222 COVID-19 vaccine (dated by TCRdb to the early 2020s). The protocol used for the library was the immunoSEQ multiplex PCR assay. TCRdb carries this immuneACCESS record with in-frame sequences only. Its versions omit some clonotypes, under half of them owing to an unresolved V gene in the studies checked, with the rest unexplained. The table for this sample lists 110,000 to 150,000 clones; over 85% of them were counted only once. The top ten hold 4.5% to 6.5% of the sample. The sample's time point, from its label and the paper: baseline before first vaccination. The specimen comprised peripheral blood, sampled on day 0 of AZD1222 vaccination. These TCRs come from an adult in good health.

The gene calls are TRBV4-3 and TRBJ2-1; D is unresolved. CDR3 length: 11 amino acids. The germline V gene has CDR1 LGHNA and CDR2 YSLEER. V was shortened by 1 base and J by 12 bases, with 7 bases between the two germline ends. The chain's CDR3 is CASSQGSVQFF. CDR3 coding DNA: TGCGCCAGCAGCCAAGGAAGTGTGCAGTTCTTC.

The gene calls are TRBV19 and TRBJ2-7, with 11 bases identical to TRBD1. The junction had 3 bases not matched to a gene; V was cut back by 5 bases and J by 3 bases. The CDR3 has 14 amino acids. The germline gives CDR1 LNHDA, CDR2 SQIVND (reference sequence). In DNA, the CDR3 is TGTGCCAGTAGTGCCGGGACAGGGGGCTACGAGCAGTACTTC. It is translated as CASSAGTGGYEQYF.

The V and J genes are TRBV7-2 and TRBJ1-2; D unclear. The germline V gene has CDR1 SGHTA and CDR2 FQGNSA. Trimming took off 0 bases at V and 6 bases at J, with 14 bases between the two ends. This CDR3 contains 15 residues. The CDR3 bases are TGTGCCAGCAGCTTAGCGCCAGTCCCCATCCATGGCTACACCTTC. Protein product: CASSLAPVPIHGYTF.

The rearrangement joins TRBV5-1 to TRBJ2-6; D is uncertain. CDR3 length: 16 amino acids. The V gene lost 4 bases and the J gene lost 0 bases, with 11 bases spanning the gap. The germline gives CDR1 SGHRS, CDR2 YFSETQ. CDR3 loop: CASSANAGSGANVLTF. Here the CDR3 DNA reads TGCGCCAGCAGCGCCAACGCAGGCTCTGGGGCCAACGTCCTGACTTTC.

This chain joins TRBV11-2 and TRBJ1-4, with 9 bases fitting TRBD1. This CDR3 spans 15 amino acids. With 5 bases clipped from V and 7 bases from J, the junction kept 8 bases outside the gene matches. The germline V gene has CDR1 SGHAT and CDR2 FQNNGV. CDR3 sequence reads: CASSQQGAPAEKLFF. The DNA of the CDR3 is TGTGCCAGCAGCCAACAGGGGGCCCCTGCTGAAAAACTGTTTTTT.

This chain joins TRBV10-3 and TRBJ1-3, with D uncertain. Trimming stripped 8 bases from V and 4 bases from J, with 6 bases between. The CDR3 is 11 residues long. Looked up from germline, CDR1 is ENHRY and CDR2 is SYGVKD. CDR3 coding DNA: TGTGCCATCCTAGCCGGAAACACCATATATTTT. Protein: CAILAGNTIYF.

The V gene is TRBV6-5, the J gene TRBJ1-6; D uncertain. This CDR3 comprises 15 residues. From germline, CDR1 is MNHEY and CDR2 SVGAGI. V lost 5 bases and J lost 4, with 12 bases in between. The CDR3 nucleotides read TGTGCCAGCAGTCCCCTCCGGAGATATAATTCACCCCTCCACTTT. Protein product: CASSPLRRYNSPLHF.

This clone is deemed medium-sized. The chain links TRBV7-3 to TRBJ2-7; maybe TRBD1 (5 bases). V lost 4 bases, J lost 6 bases, and 16 bases lay in between. This CDR3 has 14 amino acids. CDR1 SGHTA and CDR2 FQGTGA come from the germline V gene. CDR3 sequence reads: CASSSRTKGSEQYF. In DNA, the CDR3 is TGTGCCAGCAGCTCCCGTACCAAGGGGTCCGAGCAGTACTTC. Variable domain in full (rest from reference TRBV7-3 and TRBJ2-7): GAGVSQTPSNKVTEKGKYVELRCDPISGHTALYWYRQSLGQGPEFLIYFQGTGAADDSGLPNDRFFAVRPEGSVSTLKIQRTERGDSAVYLCASSSRTKGSEQYFGPGTRLTVT.

The gene calls are TRBV27 and TRBJ2-7, with 10 nucleotides matching TRBD1. This CDR3 comprises 15 residues. The trim removed 2 bases at V and 2 bases at J, leaving 3 bases unmatched. Germline CDR1 MNHEY, CDR2 SMNVEV (reference sequence). CDR3 residues: CASSLRQGAPYEQYF. The CDR3 DNA reads as TGTGCCAGCAGTTTACGACAGGGGGCCCCCTACGAGCAGTACTTC.

This clone was seen a single time. The rearrangement uses TRBV19 and TRBJ1-2; D is undetermined. Germline CDR1 LNHDA, CDR2 SQIVND (reference sequence). The germline V and J ends were trimmed by 1 base and 4 bases, with 10 bases remaining between them. The CDR3 has 14 amino acids. CDR3 coding DNA: TGTGCCAGTAGTATAGCCTTAGCCAGCTATGGCTACACCTTC. It encodes CASSIALASYGYTF. Complete variable domain (other parts from reference TRBV19 and TRBJ1-2): DGGITQSPKYLFRKEGQNVTLSCEQNLNHDAMYWYRQDPGQGLRLIYYSQIVNDFQKGDIAEGYSVSREKKESFPLTVTSAQKNPTAFYLCASSIALASYGYTFGSGTRLTVV.

This chain links TRBV5-1 with TRBJ2-7; D is possibly TRBD2 (5 bases). In germline, CDR1 is SGHRS, CDR2 YFSETQ. The CDR3 runs to 15 residues. V dropped 0 bases and J dropped 7 bases, with 17 bases sitting between them. The CDR3, as DNA: TGCGCCAGCAGCTTGGCTTCTAGCAGCCGTGTTGAGCAGTACTTC. Its protein is CASSLASSSRVEQYF.

This chain connects TRBV4-3 to TRBJ1-2; the D gene is possibly TRBD1 (6 bases). The CDR3 is made up of 17 amino acids. Looked up from germline, CDR1 is LGHNA and CDR2 is YSLEER. The V gene lost 0 bases and the J gene lost 2 bases, with 16 bases spanning the gap. The CDR3 bases are TGCGCCAGCAGCCAAGATTTGACCCGGGACAAAAACTATGGCTACACCTTC. Its translation: CASSQDLTRDKNYGYTF.

The rearrangement joins TRBV27 to TRBJ2-3, with no clear D. Per the germline V gene, CDR1 is MNHEY and CDR2 is SMNVEV (reference sequence). This CDR3 comprises 11 residues. V dropped 3 bases and J dropped 5 bases, with 3 bases sitting between them. The CDR3 coding sequence is TGTGCCAGCAGTTTTGGAGATACGCAGTATTTT. Its translation is CASSFGDTQYF.

The chain is built from TRBV3-1 (or the pseudogene TRBV3-2) and TRBJ1-1, with D unclear. CDR1 LGHDT and CDR2 YNNKEL come from the germline V gene (reference sequence). CDR3 length: 15 residues. V was cut by 1 base and J by 3 bases, with 12 bases left in between. This chain's CDR3 is CASSQGRGPHTEAFF. CDR3 DNA: TGTGCCAGCAGCCAAGGACGAGGGCCGCACACTGAAGCTTTCTTT.